One TCR beta chain is described in this entry. Its antigen is as yet unknown. Unique molecular identifiers tagged individual cDNA molecules. From the 5' RACE reads, TCRdb called clonotypes with MiXCR, one entry per CDR3 protein. The table records tens of thousands of distinct CDR3 sequences, roughly 13% of them present only once. Germline V CDR1 and CDR2: MNHNY, SVGAGI (reference sequence). V gave up 0 bases and J gave up 5 bases, with 13 bases separating them. This CDR3 has 16 residues. This record belongs to a study of early T cells in non-severe SARS-CoV-2 infection. In the study overall: The sequenced material was bulk RNA from unsorted whole blood, and its chains were unpaired. General study points: CD4 and private specificities were missed by VDJdb matching, which favored anti-spike CD8 responses.

The origin of this receptor is an adult who was a healthcare worker with PCR-confirmed SARS-CoV-2 infection or an uninfected control (not recorded which). The sample taken for sequencing was whole blood. The chain is built from TRBV6-6 and TRBJ2-2; D perhaps matches TRBD1 (6 bases). The CDR3 spells CASSYSPHQGTGELFF. CDR3 in DNA: TGTGCCAGCAGTTACTCTCCCCATCAGGGGACCGGGGAGCTGTTTTTT.